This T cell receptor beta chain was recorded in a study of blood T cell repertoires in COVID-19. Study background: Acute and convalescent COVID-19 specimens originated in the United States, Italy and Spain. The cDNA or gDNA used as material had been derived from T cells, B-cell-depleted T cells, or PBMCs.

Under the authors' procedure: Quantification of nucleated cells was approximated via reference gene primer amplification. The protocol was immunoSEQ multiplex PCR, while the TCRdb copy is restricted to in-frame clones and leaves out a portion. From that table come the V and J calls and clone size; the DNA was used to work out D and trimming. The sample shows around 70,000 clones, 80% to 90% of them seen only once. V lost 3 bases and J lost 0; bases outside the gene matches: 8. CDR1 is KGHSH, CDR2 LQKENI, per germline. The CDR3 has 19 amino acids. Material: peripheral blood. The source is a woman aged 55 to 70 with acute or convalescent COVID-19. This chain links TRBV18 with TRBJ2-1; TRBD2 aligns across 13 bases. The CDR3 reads CASSPVTSGGSSSYNEQFF. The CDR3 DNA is TGTGCCAGCTCACCTGTGACTAGCGGGGGGTCGAGCTCCTACAATGAGCAGTTCTTC. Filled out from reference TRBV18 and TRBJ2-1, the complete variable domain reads NAGVMQNPRHLVRRRGQEARLRCSPMKGHSHVYWYRQLPEEGLKFMVYLQKENIIDESGMPKERFSAEFPKEGPSILRIQQVVRGDSAAYFCASSPVTSGGSSSYNEQFFGPGTRLTVL.